The present TCR beta chain was sequenced within a study of technical replicates of blood from four donors. This CDR3 is built from 15 residues. The V gene lost 2 bases and the J gene lost 2 bases, with 11 bases spanning the gap. Looked up from germline, CDR1 is MDHEN and CDR2 is SYDVKM. Produced via immunoSEQ multiplex PCR; TCRdb's table is partial and in-frame only. The table lists 75,000 to 95,000 clones, around 94% of them singletons. The TCR originated in a human donor in good health. The chain couples TRBV28 to TRBJ2-3; D might be TRBD2 (6 bases). The sequenced sample consisted of T cells isolated from PBMCs. CDR3 coding DNA: TGTGCCAGCAGTTTAAAGCGGGCCTCCACAGATACGCAGTATTTT. Translation gives CASSLKRASTDTQYF. Full variable domain (rest looked up from reference TRBV28 and TRBJ2-3): DVKVTQSSRYLVKRTGEKVFLECVQDMDHENMFWYRQDPGLGLRLIYFSYDVKMKEKGDIPEGYSVSREKKERFSLILESASTNQTSMYLCASSLKRASTDTQYFGPGTRLTVL.